The TCR beta chain under discussion was sequenced for a study of blood T cells in healthy people across ages. Study-level findings and limits: The authors considered diversity estimates from one million T cells to be underestimates. Older individuals had lower TCR beta diversity per million T cells (the decline was roughly linear). Long-lived donors carried more naive CD4+ cells and greater diversity than aged donors.

Primed by a sample-barcoded 5' primer and a J-beta primer mix, a second PCR proceeded for 7 to 11 cycles. Paired-end reads containing CDR3 totaled no fewer than 3 million for each sample. TCRdb called the 5' RACE reads again in MiXCR, with one record for every CDR3 protein. This sample has roughly 500,000 distinct CDR3 sequences, with approximately 27% found just once. This clonotype was seen a single time. Its antigen is undetermined. Trimming removed 1 base at V and 3 bases at J, with 13 bases between. CDR3 size: 15 residues. Germline values: CDR1 LGHDT, CDR2 YNNKEL (reference sequence). The rearrangement uses TRBV3-1 and TRBJ2-7; tentative D call: TRBD1 (6 bases). The TCR was taken from a woman aged 70 to 79 in good health. The source material was blood. The CDR3 bases are TGTGCCAGCAGCCAAGGGCCAGCGGACAGCTACGAGCAGTACTTC. Protein sequence: CASSQGPADSYEQYF.